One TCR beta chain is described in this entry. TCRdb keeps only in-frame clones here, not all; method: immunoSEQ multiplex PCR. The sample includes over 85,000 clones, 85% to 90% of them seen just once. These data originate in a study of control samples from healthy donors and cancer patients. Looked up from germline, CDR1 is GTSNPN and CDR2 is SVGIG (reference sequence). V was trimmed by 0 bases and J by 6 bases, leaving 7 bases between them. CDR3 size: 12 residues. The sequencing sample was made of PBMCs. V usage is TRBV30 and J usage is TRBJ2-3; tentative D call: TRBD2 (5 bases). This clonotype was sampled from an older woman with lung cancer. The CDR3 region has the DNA TGTGCCTGGAGTGTACTAGGGGATACGCAGTATTTT. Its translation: CAWSVLGDTQYF.